A selection of T cell receptor beta chains follows, all from one sample in a study of cytomegalovirus exposure and HLA in healthy donors. Using immunoSEQ multiplex PCR, the repertoire was profiled, and TCRdb retains in-frame clones only, with some absent. The data show roughly 130,000 clones, less than 85% seen once. Sequencing was performed on PBMCs. These receptors originate from a man aged 25-45 years in good health and CMV-seronegative. The CDR3 runs from the conserved cysteine through the conserved F or W. The D gene is left open where the match is weak. The size field is filled for only some rows; it gives once, few, many or a size class.

clone_size j_call d_call v_call cdr3_aa cdr3_nt
- TRBJ2-7 TRBD2 TRBV28 CASTLAGTSYEQYF TGTGCCAGCACTCTAGCGGGGACTTCCTACGAGCAGTACTTC
few TRBJ1-5 TRBD1 TRBV7-9 CASGGQGSNQPQHF TGTGCCAGCGGCGGACAGGGAAGCAATCAGCCCCAGCATTTT
- TRBJ2-7 - TRBV28 CASSLLARGEGEQYF TGTGCCAGCAGTTTATTGGCCAGGGGAGAGGGGGAGCAGTACTTC
- TRBJ2-1 TRBD2 TRBV9 CASSVLAGYNEQFF TGTGCCAGCAGCGTACTAGCGGGATACAATGAGCAGTTCTTC
- TRBJ2-7 TRBD2 TRBV5-1 CASSLGGLAGGAYEQYF TGCGCCAGCAGCTTGGGGGGACTAGCGGGAGGGGCCTACGAGCAGTACTTC
- TRBJ2-5 - TRBV5-4 CASSRSRLTLQETQYF TGTGCCAGCAGCCGGAGTAGGCTTACTCTCCAAGAGACCCAGTACTTC
- TRBJ1-2 TRBD1 TRBV6-5 CASSRGQPDYGYTF TGTGCCAGCAGTCGGGGACAGCCGGACTATGGCTACACCTTC
- TRBJ2-1 - TRBV5-4 CASMAGANSYNEQFF TGTGCCAGCATGGCAGGGGCCAACTCCTACAATGAGCAGTTCTTC
few TRBJ1-1 - TRBV5-1 CASSLREDLEAFF TGCGCCAGCAGCTTGAGGGAGGACCTTGAAGCTTTCTTT
- TRBJ2-7 - TRBV2 CASKGGVTPYYEQYF TGTGCCAGCAAAGGCGGAGTCACCCCCTACTACGAGCAGTACTTC
- TRBJ2-7 TRBD2 TRBV7-9 CASSPTSGLATYEQHF TGTGCCAGCAGCCCAACTTCGGGACTAGCGACCTACGAGCAGCACTTC
few TRBJ2-7 - TRBV6-5 CASSTPYEQYF TGTGCCAGCAGCACTCCCTACGAGCAGTACTTC
- TRBJ1-5 TRBD1 TRBV6-1 CASTPSPDRGHPQHF TGTGCCAGCACCCCTAGTCCGGACAGGGGGCACCCCCAGCATTTT
- TRBJ2-7 - TRBV21-1 CASSSRSAGPGQGSYEQYF TGTGCCAGCAGCTCCCGATCCGCCGGGCCGGGACAGGGGTCCTACGAGCAGTACTTC
- TRBJ2-7 TRBD1 TRBV19 CASSKERTGEQYF TGTGCCAGTAGCAAGGAACGGACAGGCGAGCAGTACTTC
- TRBJ2-7 TRBD2 TRBV29-1 CSVIMAGASEQYF TGCAGCGTGATTATGGCGGGAGCTTCCGAGCAGTACTTC
- TRBJ2-1 - TRBV19 CASSIVAGAYNEQFF TGTGCCAGTAGTATAGTTGCGGGGGCATACAATGAGCAGTTCTTC
- TRBJ2-7 TRBD2 TRBV29-1 CSVRRDYDSYEQYF TGCAGCGTCCGCCGGGACTACGACTCCTACGAGCAGTACTTC
- TRBJ1-1 - TRBV7-9 CASSSRTVTDTEAFF TGTGCCAGCAGCTCCCGGACAGTTACGGACACTGAAGCTTTCTTT
- TRBJ2-5 - TRBV7-7 CASSLVPLETQYF TGTGCTAGCAGCTTAGTCCCGTTAGAGACCCAGTACTTC
- TRBJ1-5 - TRBV30 CAWSAPGNQPQHF TGTGCCTGGAGTGCCCCTGGCAATCAGCCCCAGCATTTT
- TRBJ2-7 TRBD2 TRBV7-4 CASSLVSGSSYEQYF TGTGCCAGCAGCTTGGTTAGCGGGAGTTCTTACGAGCAGTACTTC
- TRBJ2-3 TRBD2 TRBV9 CASGERGSTADTQYF TGTGCCAGCGGGGAACGCGGGAGTACCGCAGATACGCAGTATTTT
- TRBJ1-1 TRBD1 TRBV7-9 CSSSRDRGEAFF TGTTCCAGCAGCCGGGACAGGGGGGAAGCTTTCTTT
- TRBJ2-1 TRBD1 TRBV5-8 CASRSDRAEQFF TGTGCCAGCAGATCCGACAGGGCAGAGCAGTTCTTC
- TRBJ2-2 TRBD1 TRBV6-5 CASSYGTEENTGELFF TGTGCCAGCAGTTACGGGACAGAAGAGAACACCGGGGAGCTGTTTTTT
- TRBJ2-1 - TRBV9 CASSVGHEQFF TGTGCCAGCAGCGTTGGCCATGAGCAGTTCTTC
- TRBJ2-7 TRBD1 TRBV10-1 CASSGDRVPYEQYF TGCGCCAGCAGTGGTGACAGGGTGCCCTACGAGCAGTACTTC
- TRBJ2-7 TRBD2 TRBV7-9 CASRPTSGSAYEQYF TGTGCCAGCAGGCCAACTAGCGGGAGTGCCTACGAGCAGTACTTC
- TRBJ2-3 TRBD2 TRBV29-1 CSVETGLAGVADTQYF TGCAGCGTTGAGACCGGACTAGCGGGAGTGGCAGATACGCAGTATTTT
- TRBJ2-3 TRBD2 TRBV10-1 CASSELAGGNTDTQYF TGCGCCAGCAGTGAGCTGGCGGGAGGAAACACAGATACGCAGTATTTT
- TRBJ1-2 - TRBV30 CAWSVGRASYPF TGTGCCTGGAGTGTAGGGAGGGCTAGCTACCCCTTC
few TRBJ2-5 TRBD2 TRBV10-2 CASSESLFVAGASVTQYF TGCGCCAGCAGTGAGTCGTTGTTCGTGGCGGGAGCGAGCGTGACCCAGTACTTC
- TRBJ1-3 TRBD1 TRBV29-1 CSVELPGTGAIYSGNTIYF TGCAGCGTTGAACTGCCCGGGACAGGGGCGATCTACTCTGGAAACACCATATATTTT
- TRBJ2-7 TRBD1 TRBV4-1 CASSQGQGAYEQYF TGCGCCAGCAGCCAAGGGCAGGGGGCCTACGAGCAGTACTTC
- TRBJ1-2 TRBD1 TRBV30 CAWKRDRPYGYTF TGTGCCTGGAAGAGGGACAGGCCCTATGGCTACACCTTC
- TRBJ2-7 TRBD2 TRBV2 CASSAQPGGASLDEQYF TGTGCCAGCAGTGCTCAGCCGGGAGGGGCGAGCTTGGACGAGCAGTACTTC
- TRBJ1-2 TRBD1 TRBV28 CASSLGDRGYGYTF TGTGCCAGCAGTTTAGGGGACAGGGGATATGGCTACACCTTC
- TRBJ2-7 - TRBV28 CASSSGTDFTYEQYF TGTGCCAGCAGTTCCGGGACTGATTTTACCTACGAGCAGTACTTC
- TRBJ2-2 - TRBV4-1 CASSQDLTETYTGELFF TGCGCCAGCAGCCAAGATCTGACAGAGACCTACACCGGGGAGCTGTTTTTT
- TRBJ2-7 TRBD2 TRBV19 CASSIDLPAGGYEQYF TGTGCCAGTAGTATAGATCTTCCAGCGGGAGGCTACGAGCAGTACTTC
- TRBJ2-3 TRBD2 TRBV7-6 CASSPWTSGSADTQYF TGTGCCAGCAGCCCCTGGACTAGCGGGAGCGCAGATACGCAGTATTTT
- TRBJ2-5 - TRBV9 CASSGGDSRRRETQYF TGTGCCAGCAGCGGGGGGGACAGCCGAAGGAGAGAGACCCAGTACTTC
- TRBJ2-7 - TRBV7-2 CASSLQGGYEQYF TGTGCCAGCAGCTTACAGGGAGGATACGAGCAGTACTTC
- TRBJ2-7 - TRBV6-5 CASSPGGSEQYF TGTGCCAGCAGTCCCGGGGGTAGCGAGCAGTACTTC
once TRBJ2-1 TRBD2 TRBV15 CATSRETSGSDEQFF TGTGCCACCAGCAGAGAGACTAGCGGGAGCGATGAGCAGTTCTTC
- TRBJ2-5 TRBD2 TRBV5-6 CASSWLSGSLETQYF TGTGCCAGCAGCTGGTTAAGCGGGAGTTTGGAGACCCAGTACTTC
- TRBJ2-7 - TRBV16 CASSQSGGPYEQYF TGTGCCAGCAGCCAATCGGGAGGTCCCTACGAGCAGTACTTC
- TRBJ2-1 - TRBV6-5 CASSYSSGPYNEQFF TGTGCCAGCAGTTACTCAAGCGGCCCCTACAATGAGCAGTTCTTC
- TRBJ2-4 TRBD1 TRBV19 CASSKDRVAKNIQYF TGTGCCAGTAGTAAAGACAGGGTAGCCAAAAACATTCAGTACTTC
- TRBJ2-7 TRBD2 TRBV28 CASSFREGPYEQYF TGTGCCAGCAGTTTCCGGGAGGGACCCTACGAGCAGTACTTC
- TRBJ1-5 - TRBV18 CASSPSGVRGNQPQNF TGTGCCAGCTCACCGTCAGGGGTCCGTGGCAATCAGCCCCAGAATTTT
- TRBJ2-1 TRBD1 TRBV7-6 CASSPNRGRDNEQFF TGTGCCAGCAGCCCGAACAGGGGGCGCGACAATGAGCAGTTCTTC